These T cell receptor beta chains were read from a single sample in a study of blood T cell repertoires in COVID-19. This table comes from immunoSEQ multiplex PCR, and its TCRdb copy is limited to in-frame clones, with some not included. The table shows 300,000 or so clones, with 90% occurring only once. Input material: peripheral blood. These TCRs come from a woman aged 25 to 45 with COVID-19, enrolled during active disease. The CDR3 runs from the conserved cysteine through the conserved F or W. The D gene is left open where the match is weak. A row's size may be missing; if present it is once, few, many or a size class.

TRBV27,-,TRBJ1-2,-,TGTGCCAGCAGTTCAGGGTTCTATGGCTACACCTTC,CASSSGFYGYTF
TRBV30,many,TRBJ1-2,-,TGTGCCTGGAGTACCGGGCCCAGGGGAGGCTACACCTTC,CAWSTGPRGGYTF
TRBV20-1,few,TRBJ2-5,TRBD1,TGCAGTGCTAGTGGGACAGGGACGGTTCTAGAGACCCAGTACTTC,CSASGTGTVLETQYF
TRBV3-1/TRBV3-2,-,TRBJ1-5,-,TGTGCCAGCAGTTCCAGGGTTCATAGCAATCAGCCCCAGCATTTT,CASSSRVHSNQPQHF
TRBV7-8,-,TRBJ2-5,TRBD2,TGTGCCAGCAGCTTAATTGGGCTAGCGGTTGACAAAGAGACCCAGTACTTC,CASSLIGLAVDKETQYF
TRBV25-1,-,TRBJ2-5,TRBD1,TGTGCCAGCAGTGGGGGACAGGGTCAAGAGACCCAGTACTTC,CASSGGQGQETQYF
TRBV27,-,TRBJ2-1,TRBD2,TGTGCCAGCAGTATTCCCGGGACTAGCTGGAATGAGCAGTTCTTC,CASSIPGTSWNEQFF
TRBV2,-,TRBJ1-5,-,TGTGCCAGCAAGGCAGGGGAAGGCAATCAGCCCCAGCATTTT,CASKAGEGNQPQHF
TRBV19,-,TRBJ2-6,TRBD1,TGTGCCAGTAGTAGGGACAGGGGTACTGGGGCCAACGTCCTGACTTTC,CASSRDRGTGANVLTF
TRBV14,-,TRBJ2-3,TRBD2,TGTGCCAGCAGCCAACGACTAGCGGGAGGGCCCCCAGATACGCAGTATTTT,CASSQRLAGGPPDTQYF
TRBV28,-,TRBJ1-2,-,TGTGCCAGCGGTACAGTGAAAAACTATGGCTACACCTTC,CASGTVKNYGYTF
TRBV6-5,-,TRBJ2-3,-,TGTGCCAGCAGCCGGGGACAACGAACAGATACGCAGTATTTT,CASSRGQRTDTQYF
TRBV29-1,-,TRBJ1-2,-,TGCAGCGTTGAACAGGCAGCCCCCTATGGCTACACCTTC,CSVEQAAPYGYTF
TRBV6-5,-,TRBJ1-2,-,TGTGCCAGCACCGCCCGGGCGGGGGATAACTATGGCTACACCTTC,CASTARAGDNYGYTF
TRBV21-1,-,TRBJ2-1,-,TGTGCCAGCAGCGAGGGACTAGCGGGAGATAATGAGCAGTTCTTC,CASSEGLAGDNEQFF
TRBV6-6,-,TRBJ2-7,TRBD1,TGTGCCAGCAGTTTGACCCCGGGACAGGACTCCTACGAGCAGTACTTC,CASSLTPGQDSYEQYF
TRBV7-2,-,TRBJ2-7,-,TGTGCCAGCAGCGCCCGGAGGGACTACGAGCAGTACTTC,CASSARRDYEQYF
TRBV6-5,-,TRBJ2-3,TRBD2,TGTGCCAGCAGTTGGAGGGAGGGGATAGAGTATTTT,CASSWREGIEYF
TRBV7-9,-,TRBJ1-5,-,TGTGCCAGCAGCTTAGCCGGTCAGCCCCAGCATTTT,CASSLAGQPQHF
TRBV24-1,-,TRBJ2-1,-,TGTGCCACCAGTGATCACCGGGAGTTCTACAATGAGCAGTTCTTC,CATSDHREFYNEQFF
TRBV24-1,-,TRBJ2-3,TRBD1,TGTGCCACCAGTGATTTTGGGACAGGGACAGATACGCAGTATTTT,CATSDFGTGTDTQYF
TRBV2,-,TRBJ1-1,-,TGTGCCAGCTCTGGGGCTGACACTGAAGCTTTCTTT,CASSGADTEAFF
TRBV7-9,-,TRBJ2-1,-,TGTGCCAGCAGCTTATCAGGGGGGCTGAATGAGCAGTTCTTC,CASSLSGGLNEQFF
TRBV3-1/TRBV3-2,-,TRBJ2-3,TRBD2,TGTGCCAGCAGCGACAATGGGGCGGGAGAAGATGTAGATACGCAGTATTTT,CASSDNGAGEDVDTQYF
TRBV11-2,-,TRBJ2-1,-,TGTGCCAGCAGCTTAGTATCAACAGGCTTCAACAATGAGCAGTTCTTC,CASSLVSTGFNNEQFF
TRBV19,-,TRBJ1-3,-,TGTGCCAGTAGTAGGGGGCCGGGAAACACCATATATTTT,CASSRGPGNTIYF
TRBV28,-,TRBJ1-5,-,TGTGCCAGCAGGAGGCGGGGTACGGCGAATCAGCCCCAGCATTTT,CASRRRGTANQPQHF
TRBV5-4,-,TRBJ2-7,TRBD2,TGTGCCAGCAGTTCCCCGGGAGGACACTACGAGCAGTACTTC,CASSSPGGHYEQYF
TRBV9,-,TRBJ2-1,-,TGTGCCAGCAGCGTAGCTATAGGGCAGGGAAACAATGAGCAGTTCTTC,CASSVAIGQGNNEQFF
TRBV5-6,few,TRBJ2-7,TRBD1,TGTGCCAGCACCGGACAGGCCCGCGATCGCGAGCAGTACTTC,CASTGQARDREQYF
TRBV7-2,-,TRBJ1-2,TRBD1,TGTGCCAGCAGCCCGACAGGGGGCTTTGGCTACACCTTC,CASSPTGGFGYTF
TRBV28,-,TRBJ2-2,-,TGTGCCAGCAGTTTATATGGGGCTAGCGTTGCCGGGGAGCTGTTTTTT,CASSLYGASVAGELFF
TRBV10-1,-,TRBJ1-6,-,TGCGCCAGCAGTGACGGCTCCTATAATTCACCCCTCCACTTT,CASSDGSYNSPLHF
TRBV29-1,-,TRBJ2-7,TRBD1,TGCAGCGTTGGGGAGACAGGGGGCTGGGAGCAGTACTTC,CSVGETGGWEQYF
TRBV5-1,-,TRBJ2-2,TRBD2,TGCGCCAGCAGCTCCCCGGGGGGAGACCGCACCGGGGAGCTGTTTTTT,CASSSPGGDRTGELFF
TRBV30,-,TRBJ2-1,-,TGTGCCTGGAATTGGGGGGCCTACAATGAGCAGTTCTTC,CAWNWGAYNEQFF
TRBV5-4,few,TRBJ2-7,-,TGTGCCAGCAGCTTTCGAGGAACCGTGGGCGAGCAGTACTTC,CASSFRGTVGEQYF
TRBV14,-,TRBJ2-2,-,TGTGCCAGCGGGGCATGGACCGGGGAGCTGTTTTTT,CASGAWTGELFF
TRBV19,-,TRBJ1-1,-,TGTGCCAGTAGTACCTTGAACACTGAAGCTTTCTTT,CASSTLNTEAFF
TRBV11-2,-,TRBJ1-3,-,TGTGCCAGCAGCTTAGGGCCCGGGTCTGGAAACACCATATATTTT,CASSLGPGSGNTIYF